The present T cell receptor beta chain was sequenced within a study of T cell responses to AZD1222 COVID-19 vaccine (dated by TCRdb to the early 2020s). Context from the whole study: A total of over 230 trial participants underwent TCR sequencing, of whom 207 received two doses of AZD1222 and about 26 received two doses of the MenACWY control vaccine. Trial participants were enrolled by age into subgroups of 18-55, 56-69 and 70-plus years, and around 140, 26 and 57 TCR-sequenced participants, respectively, were included in these subgroups.

The sample's time point label, in plain terms: about 28 days (+/-7) after the second vaccine dose. The treatment or condition label on this specimen signifies: meningococcal conjugate vaccine given as trial control. Vaccinee samples were obtained from the UK trials COV001 and COV002, which included a single-blind randomized controlled phase 2/3 trial of AZD1222 (ChAdOx1 nCoV-19) in healthy adults. For TCRbeta chain sequencing, PBMC samples were collected from trial participants at day 0 and at day 28 after the second dose. Via the germline V gene, CDR1 is SNHLY and CDR2 FYNNEI. Trimming takes 8 bases from V and 0 bases from J, and the germline ends sit 11 bases apart. The CDR3 covers 15 residues, taking in both the cysteine and the phenylalanine. Of all the DNA, just the CDR3 is kept, 45 bases in frame from base 1. The CDR3 regions of human TCRbeta chains were analyzed by immunosequencing. The original methods were these. TCRs in the repertoires were matched against a reference library of SARS-CoV-2-specific TCRs that had been generated with the MIRA antigen-specificity platform. Breadth was defined as the fraction of unique TCRs that were SARS-CoV-2-associated. Depth was defined as the fraction of total T cells that were SARS-CoV-2-associated. Using the MIRA data, each spike-specific TCR was mapped to the spike region that the TCR reacts to and placed in a CD4 or CD8 class. Log10-transformed breadth and depth values were compared by one-way ANOVA with Sidak's multiple comparisons tests. TCRdb limited this immuneACCESS table to in-frame rearrangements with V and J called. A share of clones is missing; checked studies link under half to unresolved V genes, and the rest is unexplained. The V and J calls and clone size were taken over from that table, and D and trimming were inferred from the DNA. Present in this sample are about 200,000 clones, around 90% of which were seen just once. Of the sample, around 3.6% falls within the top ten clones.

Points on this clone: Its antigen remains undetermined. It has no much larger one-base neighbor in the sample; base qualities were not kept.

Findings and caveats that apply to the study as a whole: The whole spike protein was spanned by vaccine-associated CD4 TCRs, and dominant responses were seen in regions 160-218 and 743-854. Because no day 14 peak-response samples were available, repertoires were characterized only after the peak T cell response. A significant rise in spike-specific TCR breadth and depth was observed after two AZD1222 doses relative to day 0 and relative to MenACWY recipients. The 56-69-year group was small, and its depth increase did not reach significance, likely because of low power. Participants were mostly white British, with more females than males. The authors suggested clonal diversity may have been underestimated. Reportedly, almost half of the unique spike-specific TCRs recognized epitopes lying outside the regions that are mutated in the B.1.351 and B.1.1.7 variants. Conclusions about previously exposed vaccinees are limited, since just a handful of AZD1222 recipients were seropositive for SARS-CoV-2 at baseline.

The rearrangement combines TRBV2 with TRBJ2-6; there is no confident call for the D gene. The source is an adult who received the MenACWY meningococcal vaccine as a control. Sample: peripheral blood, taken 28 days after the second dose of the MenACWY control vaccine. The CDR3 reads as follows: CASGLKDSGANVLTF. The sequenced DNA is TGTGCCAGCGGTTTGAAGGACTCTGGGGCCAACGTCCTGACTTTC.